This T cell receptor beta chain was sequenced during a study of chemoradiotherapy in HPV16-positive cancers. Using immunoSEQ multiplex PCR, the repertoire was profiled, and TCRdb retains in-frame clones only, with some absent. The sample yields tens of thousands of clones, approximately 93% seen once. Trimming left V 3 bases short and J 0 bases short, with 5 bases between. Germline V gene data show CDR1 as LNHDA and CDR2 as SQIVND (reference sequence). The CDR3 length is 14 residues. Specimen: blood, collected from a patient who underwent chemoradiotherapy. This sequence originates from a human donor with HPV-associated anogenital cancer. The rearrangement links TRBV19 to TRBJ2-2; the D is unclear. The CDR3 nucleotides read TGTGCCAGTAGTATGGAATCGAACACCGGGGAGCTGTTTTTT. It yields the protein CASSMESNTGELFF.